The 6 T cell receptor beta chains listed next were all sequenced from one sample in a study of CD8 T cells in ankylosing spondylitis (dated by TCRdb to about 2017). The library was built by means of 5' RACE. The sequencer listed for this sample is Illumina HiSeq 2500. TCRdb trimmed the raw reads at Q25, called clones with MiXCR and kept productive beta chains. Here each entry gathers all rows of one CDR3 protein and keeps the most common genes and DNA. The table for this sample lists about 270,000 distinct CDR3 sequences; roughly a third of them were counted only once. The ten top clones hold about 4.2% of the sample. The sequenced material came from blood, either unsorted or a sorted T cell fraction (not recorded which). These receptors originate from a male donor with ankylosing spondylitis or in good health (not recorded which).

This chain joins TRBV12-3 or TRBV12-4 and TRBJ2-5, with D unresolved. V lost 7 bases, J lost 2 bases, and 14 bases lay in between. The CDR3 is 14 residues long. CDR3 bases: TGTGCCAGCACTGAGACAAGCCTACAAGAGACCCAGTACTTC. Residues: CASTETSLQETQYF.

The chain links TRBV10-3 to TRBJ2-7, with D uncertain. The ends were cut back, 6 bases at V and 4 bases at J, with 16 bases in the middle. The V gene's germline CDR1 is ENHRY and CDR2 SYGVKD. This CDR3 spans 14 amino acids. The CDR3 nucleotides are TGTGCCATCAGCCCCGGGCCCCTACGATACGAGCAGTACTTC. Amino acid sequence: CAISPGPLRYEQYF.

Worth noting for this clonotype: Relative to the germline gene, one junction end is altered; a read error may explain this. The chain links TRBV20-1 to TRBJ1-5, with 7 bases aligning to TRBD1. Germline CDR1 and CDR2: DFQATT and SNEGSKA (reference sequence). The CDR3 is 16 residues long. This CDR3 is CCARSRGEGSNQPQHF. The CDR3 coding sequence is TGCTGTGCTAGATCCAGGGGGGAAGGGAGCAATCAGCCCCAGCATTTT.

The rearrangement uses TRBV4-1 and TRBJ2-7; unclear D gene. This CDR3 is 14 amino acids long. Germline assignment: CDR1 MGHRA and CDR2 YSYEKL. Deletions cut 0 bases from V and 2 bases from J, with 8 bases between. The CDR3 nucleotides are TGCGCCAGCAGCCAAGATCTAGTTACCTACGAGCAGTACTTC. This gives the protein CASSQDLVTYEQYF.

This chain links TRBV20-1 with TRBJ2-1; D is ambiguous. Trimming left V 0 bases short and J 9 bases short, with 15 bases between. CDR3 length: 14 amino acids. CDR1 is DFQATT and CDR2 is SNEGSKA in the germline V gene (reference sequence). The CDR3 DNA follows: TGCAGTGCTAGAGATTTTCGGAAGCCGGGTGAGCAGTTCTTC. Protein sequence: CSARDFRKPGEQFF.

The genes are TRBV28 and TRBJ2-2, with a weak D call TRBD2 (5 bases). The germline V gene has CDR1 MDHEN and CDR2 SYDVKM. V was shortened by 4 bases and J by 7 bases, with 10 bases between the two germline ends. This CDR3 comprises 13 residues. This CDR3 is CASSYGDGGELFF. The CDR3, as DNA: TGTGCCAGCAGTTACGGGGATGGCGGGGAGCTGTTTTTT.